This T cell receptor (beta chain) was documented in a study of blood T cells in healthy people across ages (dated by TCRdb to about 2015). For context, the study as a whole: In model experiments, template switching captured roughly one uniquely barcoded TCR beta cDNA molecule for every two T cells. The study measured age-related changes in TCR beta repertoire diversity using deep sequencing normalized with unique cDNA molecular identifiers. The donors were split into four age groups: young (average about 15 years), middle-aged (39), aged (approximately 59) and long-lived (approximately 80). To avoid experimental bias, donors of different ages were randomly spread across the sequencing lanes. Two additional independent replicas of 1 million unique cDNA reads from the same blood draw were analyzed for two donors (one aged 18 to 30 and one aged 80 or older).

The research as a whole found: A strong correlation was found between observed TCR beta diversity and the percentage of naive T cells measured by flow cytometry. Compared with the aged group, the long-lived group had more naive CD4+ T cells, fewer expanded clones and increased TCR diversity, a pattern suggesting age selection. Since profiling was done on bulk unsorted PBMCs, naive and antigen-experienced compartments could not be conclusively compared. Observed TCR beta diversity per million T cells fell roughly linearly with age, and a significant reduction was already apparent by age roughly 40. The CMV infection status of donors was not known, potentially confounding age-related changes in expanded clonotypes. Estimates of total diversity based on one million sequenced T cells were regarded as lower bounds and as underestimates.

Donors were around 37 systemically healthy Caucasian individuals from Russia aged roughly 6 to 90 years. Each donor gave about 11 milliliters of peripheral blood, drawn into EDTA-treated Vacutainer tubes. Ficoll-Paque density-gradient centrifugation was used to isolate PBMCs, with at least 7 million per sample. Total RNA was extracted from PBMCs with Trizol reagent, with at least 6 micrograms obtained per sample. For every donor, flow cytometry on a PBMC aliquot measured the percentage of naive CD45RAhigh/CD27high T cells. To note about this clonotype: What antigen it recognizes has not been identified. One base away there is no much larger clone; base qualities are not given.

Library preparation used 5' RACE. TCRdb names Illumina HiSeq 2500 as the instrument used. A second PCR of roughly 6 to 12 cycles was run with a J-beta primer mix and a sample-barcoded 5' primer. Each TCR beta cDNA molecule received a unique molecular identifier from a template-switch 5' adaptor carrying 12 random nucleotides. Each sample yielded at least 3 million CDR3-containing paired-end reads. First-strand cDNA was synthesized from all RNA with the Mint cDNA synthesis kit, primed by a TRBC-specific oligonucleotide. After uracil-DNA glycosylase treatment, a first 18-cycle PCR used universal primers M1SS and BC2_uni_R on all cDNA. In the paper's pipeline: For normalization, 1 million high-quality reads, each with a distinct molecular identifier, were randomly selected from each sample. Instead of being binned into consensus sequences, reads that shared molecular identifiers were thrown out. CDR3 identification, clonotype clustering and error correction used MiTCR with a Q25 quality threshold and the strictest error-elimination algorithm. Lower-bound total TCR beta diversity was estimated with a nonparametric unseen species model using Euler transformation. Clones were called with MiXCR by TCRdb after fastp trimmed the public reads at Q25, and only in-frame beta chains were retained. For every CDR3 protein sequence, its rows merge into one entry that carries the most common genes and DNA. TCRdb, not the authors, supplied the V and J calls. The table for this sample lists hundreds of thousands of distinct CDR3 sequences; about 61% of them were counted only once. The top ten hold roughly 24% of the sample.

The CDR3 covers 15 residues, taking in both the cysteine and the phenylalanine. The DNA shown is the 45-base CDR3, in frame from base 1. V is cut by 4 bases and J by 5 bases, and the space between the germline ends is 18 bases. As encoded in the germline V gene (reference sequence), CDR1 is DFQATT while CDR2 is SNEGSKA. The chain employs TRBV20-1 and TRBJ1-5; the D gene is possibly TRBD1, with 6 bases matching. Sequenced material: blood. The receptor's source is a man aged 40-55 years in good health. The CDR3 region: CSATNPDSLDQPQHF. The DNA sequence follows: TGCAGTGCTACCAATCCGGACAGCCTAGATCAGCCCCAGCATTTT.